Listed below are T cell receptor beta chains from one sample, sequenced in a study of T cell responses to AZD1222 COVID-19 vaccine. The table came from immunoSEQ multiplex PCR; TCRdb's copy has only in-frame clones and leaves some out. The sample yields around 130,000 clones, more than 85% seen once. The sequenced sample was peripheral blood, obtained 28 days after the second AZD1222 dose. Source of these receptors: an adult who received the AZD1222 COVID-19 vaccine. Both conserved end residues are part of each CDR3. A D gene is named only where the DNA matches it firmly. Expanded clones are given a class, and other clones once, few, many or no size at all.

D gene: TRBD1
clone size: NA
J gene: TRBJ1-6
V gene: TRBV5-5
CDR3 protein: CASSFDPGQGYNSPLHF
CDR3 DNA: TGTGCCAGCAGCTTTGATCCGGGACAGGGGTATAATTCACCCCTCCACTTT

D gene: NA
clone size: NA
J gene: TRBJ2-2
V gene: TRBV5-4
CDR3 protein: CASSLGQNTGELFF
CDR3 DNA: TGTGCCAGCAGCTTGGGACAGAACACCGGGGAGCTGTTTTTT

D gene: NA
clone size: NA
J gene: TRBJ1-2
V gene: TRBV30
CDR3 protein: CAWSSGKYYGYTF
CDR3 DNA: TGTGCCTGGAGTTCCGGGAAGTACTATGGCTACACCTTC

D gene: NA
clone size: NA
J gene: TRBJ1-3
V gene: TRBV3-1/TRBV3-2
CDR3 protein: CASSQDVGVVVGNTIYF
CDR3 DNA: TGTGCCAGCAGCCAAGATGTAGGGGTTGTGGTCGGAAACACCATATATTTT

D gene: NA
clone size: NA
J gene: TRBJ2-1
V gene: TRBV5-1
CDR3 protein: CASSLGGYNEQFF
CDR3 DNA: TGCGCCAGCAGCTTAGGGGGTTACAATGAGCAGTTCTTC

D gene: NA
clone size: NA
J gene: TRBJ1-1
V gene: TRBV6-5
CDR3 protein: CASSRTSMNTEAFF
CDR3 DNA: TGTGCCAGCAGCCGGACGTCTATGAACACTGAAGCTTTCTTT

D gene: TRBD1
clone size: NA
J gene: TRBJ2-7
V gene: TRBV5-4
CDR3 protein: CASSLGQGVDEQYF
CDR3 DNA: TGTGCCAGCAGCTTGGGACAGGGGGTGGACGAGCAGTACTTC

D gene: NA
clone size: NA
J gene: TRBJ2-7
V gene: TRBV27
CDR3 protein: CASSEGVLSYEQYF
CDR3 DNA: TGTGCCAGCAGCGAGGGGGTTCTCTCCTACGAGCAGTACTTC

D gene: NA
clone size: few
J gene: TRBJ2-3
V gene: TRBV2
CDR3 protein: CASSDEALGQGTDTQYF
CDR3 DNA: TGTGCCAGCAGTGACGAAGCCCTCGGCCAGGGGACAGATACGCAGTATTTT

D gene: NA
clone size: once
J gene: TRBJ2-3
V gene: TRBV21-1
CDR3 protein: CASSKKGRGVTDTQYF
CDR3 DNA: TGTGCCAGCAGCAAAAAAGGGAGGGGGGTCACAGATACGCAGTATTTT

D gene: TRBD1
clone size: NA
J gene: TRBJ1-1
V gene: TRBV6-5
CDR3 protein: CASSKPGQLNTEAFF
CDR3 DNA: TGTGCCAGCAGTAAACCGGGACAGCTGAACACTGAAGCTTTCTTT

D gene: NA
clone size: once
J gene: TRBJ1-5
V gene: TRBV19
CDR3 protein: CASSIQGSNQPQHF
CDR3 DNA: TGTGCCAGTAGTATACAGGGTAGCAATCAGCCCCAGCATTTT

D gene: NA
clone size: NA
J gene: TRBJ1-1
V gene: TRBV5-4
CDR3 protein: CASSFLNTEAFF
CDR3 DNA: TGTGCCAGCAGCTTCCTAAACACTGAAGCTTTCTTT

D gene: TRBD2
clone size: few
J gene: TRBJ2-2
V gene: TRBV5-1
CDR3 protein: CASSLRPSGGGDTGELFF
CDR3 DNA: TGCGCCAGCAGCTTGCGTCCTAGCGGGGGGGGCGACACCGGGGAGCTGTTTTTT

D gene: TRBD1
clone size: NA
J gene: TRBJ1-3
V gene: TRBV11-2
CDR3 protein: CASSLDRGAGNTIYF
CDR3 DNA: TGTGCCAGCAGCCTCGACAGGGGAGCCGGAAACACCATATATTTT

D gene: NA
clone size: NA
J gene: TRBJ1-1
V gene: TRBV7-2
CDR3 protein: CASSLGAGVENTEAFF
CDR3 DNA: TGTGCCAGCAGCTTAGGGGCAGGGGTTGAGAACACTGAAGCTTTCTTT

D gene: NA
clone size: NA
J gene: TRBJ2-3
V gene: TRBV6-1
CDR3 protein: CASSEFKGGTDTQYF
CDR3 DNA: TGTGCCAGCAGTGAATTTAAGGGGGGCACAGATACGCAGTATTTT

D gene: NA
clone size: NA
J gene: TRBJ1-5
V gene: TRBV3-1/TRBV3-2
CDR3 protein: CASSQDTVGNQPQHF
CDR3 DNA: TGTGCCAGCAGCCAAGATACGGTGGGCAATCAGCCCCAGCATTTT

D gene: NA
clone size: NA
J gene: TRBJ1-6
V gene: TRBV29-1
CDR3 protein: CSVVESYNSPLHF
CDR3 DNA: TGCAGCGTTGTCGAGTCGTATAATTCACCCCTCCACTTT

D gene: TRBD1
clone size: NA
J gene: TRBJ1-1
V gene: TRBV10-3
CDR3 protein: CAIRGQRGTTEAFF
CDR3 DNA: TGTGCCATCAGGGGACAGAGAGGTACCACTGAAGCTTTCTTT

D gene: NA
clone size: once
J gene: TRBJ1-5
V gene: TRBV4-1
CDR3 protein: CASSHQQGNQPQHF
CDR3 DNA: TGCGCCAGCAGCCACCAACAGGGTAATCAGCCCCAGCATTTT

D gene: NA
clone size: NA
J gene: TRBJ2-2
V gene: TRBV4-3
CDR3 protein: CASSRQTGTGELFF
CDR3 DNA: TGCGCCAGCAGCCGACAGACTGGGACCGGGGAGCTGTTTTTT

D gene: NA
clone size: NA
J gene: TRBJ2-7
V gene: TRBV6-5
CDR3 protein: CALGRGAYEQYF
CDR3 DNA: TGTGCCTTAGGGCGAGGGGCCTACGAGCAGTACTTC

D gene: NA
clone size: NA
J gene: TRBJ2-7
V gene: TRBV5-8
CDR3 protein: CASSEWRQSRSYEQYF
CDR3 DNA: TGTGCCAGCAGCGAATGGAGACAGAGCCGTTCCTACGAGCAGTACTTC

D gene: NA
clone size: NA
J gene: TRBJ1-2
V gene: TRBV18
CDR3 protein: CASSPIGEIGYTF
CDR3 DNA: TGTGCCAGCTCACCAATCGGGGAAATTGGCTACACCTTC

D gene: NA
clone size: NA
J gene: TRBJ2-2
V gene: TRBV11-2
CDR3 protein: CASSSLSTGELFF
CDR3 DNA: TGTGCCAGCAGCTCCCTGAGCACCGGGGAGCTGTTTTTT

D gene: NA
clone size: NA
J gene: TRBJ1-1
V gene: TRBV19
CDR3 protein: CASRALGDSGWTEAFF
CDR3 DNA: TGTGCCAGTAGGGCCCTGGGGGACTCAGGGTGGACTGAAGCTTTCTTT

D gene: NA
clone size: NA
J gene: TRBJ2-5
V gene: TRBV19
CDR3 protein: CASSQGQETQYF
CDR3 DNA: TGTGCCAGTAGCCAGGGCCAAGAGACCCAGTACTTC

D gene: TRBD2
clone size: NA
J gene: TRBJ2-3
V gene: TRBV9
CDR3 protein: CASSVVGSGGATDTQYF
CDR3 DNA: TGTGCCAGCAGCGTAGTAGGTAGCGGGGGGGCCACAGATACGCAGTATTTT

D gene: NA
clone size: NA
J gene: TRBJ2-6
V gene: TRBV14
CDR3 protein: CASSLASRHVSGANVLTF
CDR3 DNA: TGTGCCAGCAGCCTGGCCTCTAGGCACGTCTCTGGGGCCAACGTCCTGACTTTC

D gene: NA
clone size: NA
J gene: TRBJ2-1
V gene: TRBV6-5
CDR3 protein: CASSSPGSPSRNEQFF
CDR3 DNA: TGTGCCAGCAGTTCCCCCGGGAGTCCCTCTAGAAATGAGCAGTTCTTC

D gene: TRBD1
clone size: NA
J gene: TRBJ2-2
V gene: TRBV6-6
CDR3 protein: CASSPRVGQSPNTGELFF
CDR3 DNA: TGTGCCAGCAGTCCTAGAGTGGGACAGAGTCCGAACACCGGGGAGCTGTTTTTT

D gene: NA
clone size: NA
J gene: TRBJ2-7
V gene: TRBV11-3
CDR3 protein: CASSFQGEQYF
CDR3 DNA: TGTGCCAGCAGCTTTCAGGGTGAGCAGTACTTC

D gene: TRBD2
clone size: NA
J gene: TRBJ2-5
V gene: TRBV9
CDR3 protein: CASSVGTSGRETQYF
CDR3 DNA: TGTGCCAGCAGCGTAGGGACTAGCGGGCGGGAGACCCAGTACTTC

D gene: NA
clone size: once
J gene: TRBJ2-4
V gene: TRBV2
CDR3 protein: CASSPGTLAKNIQYF
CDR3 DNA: TGTGCCAGCAGTCCCGGGACCTTAGCCAAAAACATTCAGTACTTC

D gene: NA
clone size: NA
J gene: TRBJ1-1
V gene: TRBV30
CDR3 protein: CALAGKWKAFF
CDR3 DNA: TGTGCCTTAGCGGGAAAGTGGAAGGCTTTCTTT

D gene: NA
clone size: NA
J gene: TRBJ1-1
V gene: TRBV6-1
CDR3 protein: CASSDPGRVNTEAFF
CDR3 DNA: TGTGCCAGCAGTGACCCGGGACGGGTGAACACTGAAGCTTTCTTT

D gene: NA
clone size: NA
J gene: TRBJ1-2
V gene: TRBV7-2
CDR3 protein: CASSLLTGSRGYTF
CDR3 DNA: TGTGCCAGCAGCTTATTAACAGGGTCTAGGGGCTACACCTTC

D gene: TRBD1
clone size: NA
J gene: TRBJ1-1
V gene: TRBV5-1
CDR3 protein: CASSRDSLNTEAFF
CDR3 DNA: TGCGCCAGCAGCAGGGACAGCCTGAACACTGAAGCTTTCTTT

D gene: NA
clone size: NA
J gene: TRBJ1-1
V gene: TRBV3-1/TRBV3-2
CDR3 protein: CASSLRLGTNTEAFF
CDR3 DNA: TGTGCCAGCAGCCTCCGTCTTGGCACGAACACTGAAGCTTTCTTT

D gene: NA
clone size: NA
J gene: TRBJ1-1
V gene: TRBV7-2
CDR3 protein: CASSLGVVMNTEAFF
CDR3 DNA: TGTGCCAGCAGCTTAGGAGTAGTTATGAACACTGAAGCTTTCTTT

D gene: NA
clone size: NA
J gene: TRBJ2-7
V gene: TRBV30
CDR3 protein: CAWSALSWEQYF
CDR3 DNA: TGTGCCTGGAGTGCCCTGAGCTGGGAGCAGTACTTC

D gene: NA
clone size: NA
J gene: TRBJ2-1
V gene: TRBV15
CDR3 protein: CATSREGVYNEQFF
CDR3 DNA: TGTGCCACCAGCAGAGAGGGGGTCTACAATGAGCAGTTCTTC

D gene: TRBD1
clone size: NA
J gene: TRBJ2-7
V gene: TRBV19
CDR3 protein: CASSPGTVSYEQYF
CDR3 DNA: TGTGCCAGTAGCCCCGGGACAGTATCCTACGAGCAGTACTTC

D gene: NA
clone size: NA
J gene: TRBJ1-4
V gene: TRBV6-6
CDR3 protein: CASSPTGPTNEKLFF
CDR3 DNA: TGTGCCAGCAGTCCGACGGGGCCTACTAATGAAAAACTGTTTTTT

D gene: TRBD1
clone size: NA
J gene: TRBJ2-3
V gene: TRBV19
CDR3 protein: CASSPRTGAADTQYF
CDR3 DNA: TGTGCCAGTAGTCCCCGGACAGGGGCGGCAGATACGCAGTATTTT

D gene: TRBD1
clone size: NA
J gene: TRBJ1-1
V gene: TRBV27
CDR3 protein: CASSLKKGALGTEAFF
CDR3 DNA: TGTGCCAGCAGTTTAAAAAAGGGGGCGCTGGGCACTGAAGCTTTCTTT

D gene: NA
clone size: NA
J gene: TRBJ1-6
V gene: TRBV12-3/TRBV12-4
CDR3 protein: CASSFSGNSPLHF
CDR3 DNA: TGTGCCAGCAGTTTTTCAGGGAATTCACCCCTCCACTTT

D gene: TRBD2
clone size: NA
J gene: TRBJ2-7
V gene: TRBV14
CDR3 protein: CASSPPGLAFNEQYF
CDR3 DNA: TGTGCCAGCAGTCCACCGGGACTAGCATTCAACGAGCAGTACTTC

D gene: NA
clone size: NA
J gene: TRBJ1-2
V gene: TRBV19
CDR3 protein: CASSLGGGYGYTF
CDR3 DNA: TGTGCCAGTAGTCTTGGAGGGGGCTATGGCTACACCTTC

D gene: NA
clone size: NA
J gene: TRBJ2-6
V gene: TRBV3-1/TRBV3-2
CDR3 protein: CASSQDYARGSSGANVLTF
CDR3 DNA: TGTGCCAGCAGCCAAGATTATGCACGGGGGAGCTCTGGGGCCAACGTCCTGACTTTC

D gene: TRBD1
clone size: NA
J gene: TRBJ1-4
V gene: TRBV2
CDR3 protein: CASTAGTDNNEKLFF
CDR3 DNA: TGTGCCAGCACGGCCGGGACAGACAATAATGAAAAACTGTTTTTT

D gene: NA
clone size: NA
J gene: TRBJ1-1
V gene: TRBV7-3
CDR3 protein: CASSLRGDAATEAFF
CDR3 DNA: TGTGCCAGCAGCTTACGAGGGGACGCTGCCACTGAAGCTTTCTTT

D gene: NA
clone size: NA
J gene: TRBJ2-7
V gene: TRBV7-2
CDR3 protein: CASSLTGGAFEQYF
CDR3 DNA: TGTGCCAGCAGCTTAACTGGCGGGGCTTTCGAGCAGTACTTC

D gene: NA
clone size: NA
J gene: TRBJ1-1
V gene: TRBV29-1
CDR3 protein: CSVDPGRNTEAFF
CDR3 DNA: TGCAGCGTCGACCCAGGGAGGAACACTGAAGCTTTCTTT